One sample yielded the 3 T cell receptor beta chains listed below, sequenced in a study of T-cell memory formation after mild COVID-19. MiXCR, run by TCRdb on the 5' RACE reads, gives a single entry per CDR3 protein. This sample carries about 49,000 distinct CDR3 sequences, about 7% of them seen once, and the ten largest clones take more than 1.2%. The sample taken for sequencing was PBMCs or a T cell subset sorted from them (not recorded which). Receptor source: a man aged 18 to 29 who had mild COVID-19 (a few samples of this study predate the infection). Cell type and time point are not known.

This clonotype was detected a few times. The V gene is TRBV5-4, the J gene TRBJ2-5; the match to TRBD2 covers 11 bases. The CDR3 has 14 amino acids. Looked up from germline, CDR1 is SGHNT and CDR2 is YYREEE (reference sequence). The junction had 5 bases not matched to a gene; V was cut back by 5 bases and J by 5 bases. The CDR3 here is CASSLAGGFETQYF. CDR3 nucleotides: TGTGCCAGCAGTTTAGCGGGGGGGTTTGAGACCCAGTACTTC.

At least ten counts were recorded for this clonotype. The gene calls are TRBV5-4 and TRBJ1-1, with TRBD1 matching over 7 bases. The CDR3 is 14 residues long. The V gene end was trimmed by 4 bases and the J gene end by 6 bases; junction bases not matched to a gene: 9. CDR1 SGHNT and CDR2 YYREEE come from the germline V gene (reference sequence). This chain's CDR3 is CASSTGQAVAEAFF. CDR3 DNA: TGTGCCAGCAGCACCGGACAGGCTGTGGCTGAAGCTTTCTTT.

This clonotype was counted at least ten times. V is TRBV7-2 and J is TRBJ2-5; no reliable D call. The length of the CDR3 is 14 residues. The V end lost 4 bases, the J end lost 6 bases, and 15 bases lay between the germline ends. The germline gives CDR1 SGHTA, CDR2 FQGNSA. The CDR3 reads CASSWGGAAKTQYF. CDR3 in DNA: TGTGCCAGCAGCTGGGGTGGCGCCGCGAAGACCCAGTACTTC. The full variable domain, its missing parts supplied by reference TRBV7-2 and TRBJ2-5, is GAGVSQSPSNKVTEKGKDVELRCDPISGHTALYWYRQSLGQGLEFLIYFQGNSAPDKSGLPSDRFSAERTGGSVSTLTIQRTQQEDSAVYLCASSWGGAAKTQYFGPGTRLLVL.